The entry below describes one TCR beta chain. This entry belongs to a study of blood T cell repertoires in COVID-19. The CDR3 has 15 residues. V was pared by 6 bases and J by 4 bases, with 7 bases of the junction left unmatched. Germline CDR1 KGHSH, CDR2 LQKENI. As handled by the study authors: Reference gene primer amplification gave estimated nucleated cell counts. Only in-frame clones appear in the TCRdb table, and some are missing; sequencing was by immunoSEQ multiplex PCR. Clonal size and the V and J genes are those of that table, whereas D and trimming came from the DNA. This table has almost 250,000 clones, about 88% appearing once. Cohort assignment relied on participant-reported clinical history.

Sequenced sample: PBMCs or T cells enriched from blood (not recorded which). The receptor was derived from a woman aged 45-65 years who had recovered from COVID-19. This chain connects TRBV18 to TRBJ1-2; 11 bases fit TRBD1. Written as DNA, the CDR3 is TGTGCCAGCTCCCACGGACAGGGGGCGACCTATGGCTACACCTTC. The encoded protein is CASSHGQGATYGYTF. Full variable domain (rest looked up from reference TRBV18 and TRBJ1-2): NAGVMQNPRHLVRRRGQEARLRCSPMKGHSHVYWYRQLPEEGLKFMVYLQKENIIDESGMPKERFSAEFPKEGPSILRIQQVVRGDSAAYFCASSHGQGATYGYTFGSGTRLTVV.